Listed here is a single TCR beta chain. Its recognized antigen is unknown. No clone much larger than this one lies a single base away; base qualities are absent. Genomic DNA was isolated from the sorted cells so that the TCRbeta CDR3 region could be sequenced. The immunoSEQ Assay was used for sequencing of TCRbeta CDR3 regions. Not all clones reach the TCRdb copy of this immuneACCESS table, which keeps in-frame sequences only. Checked studies attribute under half of the gap to unresolved V genes and leave the rest unexplained. The sample data list under 85,000 clones, and approximately 93% of these were observed just once. Together, the top ten hold approximately 10% of the sample. The data were obtained in a study of OX40 agonist ivuxolimab in advanced cancers. At the level of the whole study: Ivuxolimab was an agonistic, fully human IgG2 monoclonal antibody directed against OX40 (CD134), a costimulatory receptor. The point of sequencing TCRbeta in the periphery was to test whether ivuxolimab changed TCR sequence diversity and drove clonal T-cell expansion. The paper describes the monotherapy dose-escalation part (N = 52 patients) of the phase I trial of ivuxolimab. The dose-escalation cohort was about 83% male with a mean age of about 60 years, ranging from roughly 23 to 85. Of the approximately 54 patients in dose escalation, about 20 had hepatocellular carcinoma, some 15 had melanoma, 9 had renal cell carcinoma and 9 had head and neck cancer. Partial responses were achieved by three dose-escalation patients, of whom one had hepatocellular carcinoma and two had cutaneous melanoma. Patients were allowed to have had prior anti-PD-1, anti-PD-L1 or anti-CTLA-4 therapy, and around 37% of the dose-escalation patients had previously received checkpoint inhibitors. Intravenous ivuxolimab was administered to patients every 2 weeks at six dose levels: 0.01, 0.1, 0.3, 1.5, 3 and 10 mg/kg.

Patients with a history of autoimmune disease or receiving systemic immunosuppression were excluded from the trial. Peripheral blood for TCR sequencing was collected from all dose cohorts at baseline, on cycle 4 day 1, and on cycle 7 day 1. Samples came from an open-label, multicenter, first-in-human phase I dose-escalation trial of ivuxolimab. Adults with locally advanced or metastatic head and neck squamous cell, hepatocellular, melanoma or renal cell carcinoma were enrolled in the trial. Before TCR sequencing, CD4+ and CD8+ T cells were separately sorted from peripheral blood. CDR1 and CDR2 were assigned from the germline V gene as MDHEN and SYDVKM. The V end loses 7 bases and the J end loses 4 bases, and a stretch of 13 bases separates them. Including the terminal cysteine and phenylalanine, the CDR3 comprises 13 residues. Only CDR3 DNA is held: 39 bases, read in frame from base 1. Broader findings and caveats from the paper: After ivuxolimab, more expanded clones were found on average in CD8+ T cells than in CD4+ T cells. In the 0.1-3.0 mg/kg groups, partial responders had among the lowest normalized peripheral clonal expansion, particularly in CD8+ T cells. At doses from 0.1 to 3.0 mg/kg, clonal expansion was seen in both CD4+ and CD8+ blood T cells between baseline and week 6. The antigen specificity of the peripheral T cells that underwent clonal expansion was not determined. Low levels of normalized T-cell clonal expansion were also seen in some patients who did not respond.

This sequence uses TRBV28 and TRBJ1-2; tentative D gene TRBD1, with 5 bases matching. The source material was CD4+ or CD8+ T cells sorted from blood, sampled in a trial of the OX40 agonist ivuxolimab. This TCR was recovered from an adult with an advanced solid tumor such as melanoma, head and neck, liver or kidney cancer. The sequence in DNA is TGTGCCAGCACTACAGGTACCTTCTATGGCTACACCTTC. Its coded protein is CASTTGTFYGYTF.